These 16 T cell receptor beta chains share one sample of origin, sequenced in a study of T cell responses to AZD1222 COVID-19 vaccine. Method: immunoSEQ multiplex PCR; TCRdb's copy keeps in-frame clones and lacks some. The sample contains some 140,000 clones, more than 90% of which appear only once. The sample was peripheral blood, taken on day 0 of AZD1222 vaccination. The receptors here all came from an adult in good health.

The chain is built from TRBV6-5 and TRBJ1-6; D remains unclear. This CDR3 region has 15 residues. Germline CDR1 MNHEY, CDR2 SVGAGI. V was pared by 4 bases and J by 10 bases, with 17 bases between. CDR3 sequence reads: CASSSLEPEVSPLHF. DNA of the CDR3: TGTGCCAGCAGTTCACTGGAGCCAGAGGTCTCACCCCTCCACTTT.

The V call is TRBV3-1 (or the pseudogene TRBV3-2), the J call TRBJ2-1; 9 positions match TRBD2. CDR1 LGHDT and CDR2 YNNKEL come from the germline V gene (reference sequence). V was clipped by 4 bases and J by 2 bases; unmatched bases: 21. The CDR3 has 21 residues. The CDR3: CASSPSSGRPPRLAAYNEQFF. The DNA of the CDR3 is TGTGCCAGCAGCCCGTCCTCGGGGAGACCGCCAAGACTAGCGGCCTACAATGAGCAGTTCTTC.

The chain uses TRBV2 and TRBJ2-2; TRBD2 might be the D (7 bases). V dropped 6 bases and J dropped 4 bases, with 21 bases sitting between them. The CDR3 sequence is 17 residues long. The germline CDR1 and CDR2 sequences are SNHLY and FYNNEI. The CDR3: CASSEPGGGGSTGELFF. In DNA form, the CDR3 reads TGTGCCAGCAGCGAACCCGGGGGCGGGGGAAGCACCGGGGAGCTGTTTTTT.

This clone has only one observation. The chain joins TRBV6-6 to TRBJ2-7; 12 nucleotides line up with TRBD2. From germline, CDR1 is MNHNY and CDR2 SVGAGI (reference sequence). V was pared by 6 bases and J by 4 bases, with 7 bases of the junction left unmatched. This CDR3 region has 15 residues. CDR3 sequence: CASSRLAGDVYEQYF. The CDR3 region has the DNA TGTGCCAGCAGCCGACTAGCGGGGGATGTTTACGAGCAGTACTTC.

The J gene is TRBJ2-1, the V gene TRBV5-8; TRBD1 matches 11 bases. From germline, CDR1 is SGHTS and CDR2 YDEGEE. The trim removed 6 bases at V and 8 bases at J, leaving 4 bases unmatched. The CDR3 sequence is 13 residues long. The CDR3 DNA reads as TGTGCCAGCACCGGACAGGGGGCCTATGAGCAGTTCTTC. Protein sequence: CASTGQGAYEQFF.

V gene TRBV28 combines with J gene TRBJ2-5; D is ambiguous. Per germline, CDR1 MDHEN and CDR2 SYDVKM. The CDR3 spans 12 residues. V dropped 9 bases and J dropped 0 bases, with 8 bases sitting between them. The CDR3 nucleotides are TGTGCCAGGGACGGGTACCAAGAGACCCAGTACTTC. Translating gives CARDGYQETQYF.

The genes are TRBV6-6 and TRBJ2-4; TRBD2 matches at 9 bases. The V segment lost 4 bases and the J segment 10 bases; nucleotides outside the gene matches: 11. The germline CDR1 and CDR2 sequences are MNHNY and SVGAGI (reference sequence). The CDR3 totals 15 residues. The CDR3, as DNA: TGTGCCAGCAGTTTAGCGGGGGCCGCTGAGGGGATTCAGTACTTC. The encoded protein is CASSLAGAAEGIQYF.

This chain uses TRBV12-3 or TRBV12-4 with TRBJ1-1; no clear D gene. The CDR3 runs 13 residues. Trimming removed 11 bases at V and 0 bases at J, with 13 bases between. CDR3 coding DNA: TGTGCCTCCGTCGGCGAGTTGAACACTGAAGCTTTCTTT. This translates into CASVGELNTEAFF.

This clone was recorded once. CDR3 residues: CASSQAPGQGQNTEAFF. The DNA of the CDR3 is TGTGCCAGCAGCCAAGCCCCCGGACAGGGCCAGAACACTGAAGCTTTCTTT. The chain combines TRBV3-1 (or the pseudogene TRBV3-2) with TRBJ1-1, with 8 bases identical to TRBD1. The CDR3 runs 17 residues. In germline, CDR1 is LGHDT, CDR2 YNNKEL (reference sequence). J lost 1 base, V lost 1 base, and 8 bases had no gene match.

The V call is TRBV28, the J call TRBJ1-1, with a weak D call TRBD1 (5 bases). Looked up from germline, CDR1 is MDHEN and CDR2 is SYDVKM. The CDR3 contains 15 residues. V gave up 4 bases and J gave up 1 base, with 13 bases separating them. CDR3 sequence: CASSSPWGGNTEAFF. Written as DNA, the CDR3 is TGTGCCAGCAGTTCCCCGTGGGGGGGGAACACTGAAGCTTTCTTT.

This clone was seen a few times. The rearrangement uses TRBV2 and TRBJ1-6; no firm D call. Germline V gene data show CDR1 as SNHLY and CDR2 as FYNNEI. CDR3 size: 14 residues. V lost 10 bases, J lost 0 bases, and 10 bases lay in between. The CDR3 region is CATSRSSYNSPLHF. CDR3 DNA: TGTGCCACGTCCCGGAGCTCCTATAATTCACCCCTCCACTTT. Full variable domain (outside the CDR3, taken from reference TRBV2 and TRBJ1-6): EPEVTQTPSHQVTQMGQEVILRCVPISNHLYFYWYRQILGQKVEFLVSFYNNEISEKSEIFDDQFSVERPDGSNFTLKIRSTKLEDSAMYFCATSRSSYNSPLHFGNGTRLTVT.

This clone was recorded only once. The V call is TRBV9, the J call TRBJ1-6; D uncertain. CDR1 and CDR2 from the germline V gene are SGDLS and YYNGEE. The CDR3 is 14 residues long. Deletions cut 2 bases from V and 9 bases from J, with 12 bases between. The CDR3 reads CASSVGDGGSPLHF. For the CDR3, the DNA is TGTGCCAGCAGCGTGGGCGATGGCGGTTCACCCCTCCACTTT.

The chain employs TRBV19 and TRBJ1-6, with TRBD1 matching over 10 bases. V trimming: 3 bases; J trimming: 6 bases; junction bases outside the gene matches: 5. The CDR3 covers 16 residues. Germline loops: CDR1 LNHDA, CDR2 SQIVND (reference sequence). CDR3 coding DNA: TGTGCCAGTAGTATTGCGGACAGGGGGGCTAATTCACCCCTCCACTTT. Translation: CASSIADRGANSPLHF.

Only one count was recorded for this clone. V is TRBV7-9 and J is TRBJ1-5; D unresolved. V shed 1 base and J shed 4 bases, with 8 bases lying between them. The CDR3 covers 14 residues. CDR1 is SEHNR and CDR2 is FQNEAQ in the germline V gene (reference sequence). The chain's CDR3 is CASSLDILNQPQHF. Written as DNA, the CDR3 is TGTGCCAGCAGCTTAGACATCCTAAATCAGCCCCAGCATTTT.

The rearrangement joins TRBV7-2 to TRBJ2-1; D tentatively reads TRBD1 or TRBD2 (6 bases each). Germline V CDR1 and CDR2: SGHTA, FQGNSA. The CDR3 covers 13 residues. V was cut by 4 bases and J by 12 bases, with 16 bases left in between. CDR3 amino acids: CASSSGGHRRQFF. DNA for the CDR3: TGTGCCAGCAGCTCCGGGGGCCACCGGCGGCAGTTCTTC.

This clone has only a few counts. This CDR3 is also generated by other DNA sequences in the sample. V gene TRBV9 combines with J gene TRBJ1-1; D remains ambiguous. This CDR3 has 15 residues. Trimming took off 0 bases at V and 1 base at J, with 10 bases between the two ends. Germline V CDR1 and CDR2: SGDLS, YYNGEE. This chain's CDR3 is CASSVGSLGNTEAFF. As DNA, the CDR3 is TGTGCCAGCAGCGTAGGATCCCTGGGGAACACTGAAGCTTTCTTT.